These T cell receptor beta chains were read from a single sample in a study of blood T cell repertoires in COVID-19. Using immunoSEQ multiplex PCR, the repertoire was profiled, and TCRdb retains in-frame clones only, with some absent. The data hold hundreds of thousands of clones, with nearly 90% observed a single time. The sample was peripheral blood. The receptors derive from a woman between 18 and 29 years old who had recovered from COVID-19. The CDR3 runs from the conserved cysteine through the conserved F or W. A D gene is named only where the DNA matches it firmly. Clone size is shown for a subset of rows, as once, few, many or a class of expanded clone.

TRBV29-1	TRBJ2-7	NA	many	CSVGDTHSYEQYF	TGCAGCGTAGGGGACACCCACTCCTACGAGCAGTACTTC
TRBV4-1	TRBJ1-1	NA	NA	CASSQVVGGNTEAFF	TGCGCCAGCAGCCAAGTAGTGGGGGGAAACACTGAAGCTTTCTTT
TRBV25-1	TRBJ1-5	TRBD1	few	CASSEETGSKPQHF	TGTGCCAGCAGTGAGGAGACAGGGAGTAAGCCCCAGCATTTT
TRBV4-3	TRBJ1-1	NA	once	CASSQIDSVNTEAFF	TGCGCCAGCAGCCAAATCGACAGCGTGAACACTGAAGCTTTCTTT
TRBV6-5	TRBJ1-2	TRBD1	NA	CASSYGQGEYGGYTF	TGTGCCAGCAGTTACGGACAGGGGGAGTACGGTGGCTACACCTTC
TRBV6-6	TRBJ2-5	NA	NA	CATSGNQETQYF	TGTGCCACCTCGGGTAACCAAGAGACCCAGTACTTC
TRBV3-1/TRBV3-2	TRBJ2-1	NA	NA	CASSPRGEYNEQFF	TGTGCCAGCAGCCCAAGGGGCGAATACAATGAGCAGTTCTTC
TRBV5-1	TRBJ2-5	NA	few	CASSLGGQGGRQETQYF	TGCGCCAGCAGCTTGGGGGGTCAGGGAGGACGACAAGAGACCCAGTACTTC
TRBV29-1	TRBJ2-7	NA	NA	CSVDNGYEQYF	TGCAGCGTTGACAACGGCTACGAGCAGTACTTC
TRBV7-3	TRBJ2-5	NA	NA	CASSFETSTYRQETQYF	TGTGCCAGCAGCTTCGAAACTTCCACGTATCGCCAAGAGACCCAGTACTTC
TRBV6-5	TRBJ2-7	NA	NA	CASMRVESSYEQYF	TGTGCCAGCATGAGAGTGGAGAGCTCCTACGAGCAGTACTTC